Listed below are T cell receptor beta chains from one sample, sequenced in a study of CD8+ T cells in alopecia areata. Some clones are missing from TCRdb's copy, which holds only in-frame ones; the method was immunoSEQ multiplex PCR. Altogether 95,000 to 100,000 clones are present, 50% to 75% being singletons, with the ten largest covering around 15%. The starting material was CD8+ T cells sorted from blood, obtained at week 4, from a patient treated with tofacitinib. The source is a human donor with alopecia areata. The CDR3 runs from the conserved cysteine through the conserved F or W. The D gene is left open where the match is weak. Size tells how often a clone was seen (once, few, many) or the class of an expanded clone, and some rows leave it out.

d_call: -; j_call: TRBJ2-5; clone_size: -; v_call: TRBV18; cdr3_aa: CASSPPISQETQYF; cdr3_nt: TGTGCCAGCTCACCACCGATCAGTCAAGAGACCCAGTACTTC
d_call: -; j_call: TRBJ1-1; clone_size: -; v_call: TRBV7-9; cdr3_aa: CASSRSPGHPNTEAFF; cdr3_nt: TGTGCCAGCAGCCGTTCTCCGGGACACCCGAACACTGAAGCTTTCTTT
d_call: -; j_call: TRBJ2-1; clone_size: few; v_call: TRBV7-9; cdr3_aa: CASSSTGTAYNEQFF; cdr3_nt: TGTGCCAGCAGCTCCACGGGGACCGCCTACAATGAGCAGTTCTTC
d_call: -; j_call: TRBJ1-1; clone_size: once; v_call: TRBV27; cdr3_aa: CASSLPGPSTEAFF; cdr3_nt: TGTGCCAGCAGTTTACCAGGGCCTTCGACTGAAGCTTTCTTT
d_call: -; j_call: TRBJ2-5; clone_size: -; v_call: TRBV5-6; cdr3_aa: CASSLAGQGLSEETQYF; cdr3_nt: TGTGCCAGCAGCTTGGCCGGGCAGGGGCTGTCGGAAGAGACCCAGTACTTC
d_call: -; j_call: TRBJ2-2; clone_size: -; v_call: TRBV29-1; cdr3_aa: CSVAPGETGELFF; cdr3_nt: TGCAGCGTTGCTCCAGGGGAGACCGGGGAGCTGTTTTTT
d_call: -; j_call: TRBJ1-5; clone_size: -; v_call: TRBV30; cdr3_aa: CAWNGQPNQPQHF; cdr3_nt: TGTGCCTGGAATGGGCAGCCAAATCAGCCCCAGCATTTT
d_call: TRBD1; j_call: TRBJ1-1; clone_size: -; v_call: TRBV25-1; cdr3_aa: CASSEGQGNTEAFF; cdr3_nt: TGTGCCAGCAGTGAGGGACAGGGGAACACTGAAGCTTTCTTT
d_call: -; j_call: TRBJ2-3; clone_size: -; v_call: TRBV7-9; cdr3_aa: CASSLDPRDSSDTQYF; cdr3_nt: TGTGCCAGCAGCTTAGACCCCCGGGACTCTTCAGATACGCAGTATTTT
d_call: -; j_call: TRBJ1-5; clone_size: few; v_call: TRBV6-6; cdr3_aa: CASSSEGFLNQPQHF; cdr3_nt: TGTGCCAGCAGTTCCGAAGGGTTCCTAAATCAGCCCCAGCATTTT
d_call: -; j_call: TRBJ2-7; clone_size: few; v_call: TRBV27; cdr3_aa: CASSFGTEFGVGEQYF; cdr3_nt: TGTGCCAGCAGTTTCGGGACGGAGTTTGGGGTTGGCGAGCAGTACTTC
d_call: -; j_call: TRBJ2-3; clone_size: few; v_call: TRBV18; cdr3_aa: CASSTGNTDTQYF; cdr3_nt: TGTGCCAGCTCCACGGGAAACACAGATACGCAGTATTTT
d_call: TRBD2; j_call: TRBJ2-7; clone_size: -; v_call: TRBV28; cdr3_aa: CASSLGLAPLGPYEQYF; cdr3_nt: TGTGCCAGCAGTCTGGGACTAGCGCCCCTTGGGCCCTACGAGCAGTACTTC
d_call: TRBD1; j_call: TRBJ2-7; clone_size: -; v_call: TRBV5-1; cdr3_aa: CASRSEQGDNEQYF; cdr3_nt: TGCGCCAGCCGATCGGAACAGGGGGACAACGAGCAGTACTTC
d_call: -; j_call: TRBJ2-1; clone_size: -; v_call: TRBV5-1; cdr3_aa: CASSLESFAGNNEQFF; cdr3_nt: TGCGCCAGCAGCTTGGAAAGTTTCGCAGGCAACAATGAGCAGTTCTTC
d_call: TRBD2; j_call: TRBJ2-5; clone_size: -; v_call: TRBV29-1; cdr3_aa: CSVEDLPGGAYQETQYF; cdr3_nt: TGCAGCGTTGAAGATCTACCGGGGGGGGCTTACCAAGAGACCCAGTACTTC
d_call: TRBD2; j_call: TRBJ2-1; clone_size: -; v_call: TRBV6-5; cdr3_aa: CASSSYSGRAYNEQFF; cdr3_nt: TGTGCCAGCAGTTCTTATAGCGGGAGGGCCTACAATGAGCAGTTCTTC
d_call: -; j_call: TRBJ2-7; clone_size: -; v_call: TRBV29-1; cdr3_aa: CSVELGVSYEQYF; cdr3_nt: TGCAGCGTTGAACTGGGGGTGTCCTACGAGCAGTACTTC
d_call: -; j_call: TRBJ1-1; clone_size: -; v_call: TRBV5-1; cdr3_aa: CASSLARGADTEAFF; cdr3_nt: TGCGCCAGCAGCTTGGCCCGGGGTGCAGACACTGAAGCTTTCTTT
d_call: TRBD2; j_call: TRBJ2-7; clone_size: -; v_call: TRBV5-1; cdr3_aa: CASSLAETSFHEQYF; cdr3_nt: TGCGCCAGCAGCTTGGCCGAGACTAGCTTCCACGAGCAGTACTTC
d_call: TRBD2; j_call: TRBJ2-1; clone_size: few; v_call: TRBV6-9; cdr3_aa: CASRRRTSGGTYNEQFF; cdr3_nt: TGTGCCAGCAGAAGAAGGACTAGCGGGGGGACGTACAATGAGCAGTTCTTC
d_call: -; j_call: TRBJ2-1; clone_size: few; v_call: TRBV2; cdr3_aa: CASTVNNEQFF; cdr3_nt: TGTGCCAGCACTGTGAATAATGAGCAGTTCTTC
d_call: TRBD1; j_call: TRBJ1-3; clone_size: -; v_call: TRBV29-1; cdr3_aa: CSVVLTGFSGNTIYF; cdr3_nt: TGCAGCGTTGTTTTGACAGGGTTCTCTGGAAACACCATATATTTT
d_call: -; j_call: TRBJ2-7; clone_size: -; v_call: TRBV30; cdr3_aa: CAWSLEGGAYEQYF; cdr3_nt: TGTGCCTGGAGTTTGGAGGGAGGCGCCTACGAGCAGTACTTC
d_call: TRBD1; j_call: TRBJ1-2; clone_size: -; v_call: TRBV5-6; cdr3_aa: CASSYGQASYGYTF; cdr3_nt: TGTGCCAGCAGCTACGGACAGGCCAGCTATGGCTACACCTTC
d_call: -; j_call: TRBJ2-5; clone_size: -; v_call: TRBV4-1; cdr3_aa: CASSQFSARKETQYF; cdr3_nt: TGCGCCAGCAGCCAATTCAGTGCAAGGAAAGAGACCCAGTACTTC
d_call: TRBD2; j_call: TRBJ2-5; clone_size: medium-sized; v_call: TRBV7-9; cdr3_aa: CASTPGRGALETQYF; cdr3_nt: TGTGCCAGCACCCCTGGGCGGGGGGCCCTAGAGACCCAGTACTTC
d_call: TRBD1; j_call: TRBJ2-7; clone_size: -; v_call: TRBV11-2; cdr3_aa: CASSAGTGFHEQYF; cdr3_nt: TGTGCCAGCAGCGCCGGGACAGGGTTCCACGAGCAGTACTTC
d_call: -; j_call: TRBJ1-2; clone_size: many; v_call: TRBV21-1; cdr3_aa: CASKRKGACGYTF; cdr3_nt: TGTGCCAGCAAAAGAAAGGGGGCTTGTGGCTACACCTTC
d_call: TRBD1; j_call: TRBJ2-3; clone_size: -; v_call: TRBV7-9; cdr3_aa: CASSDGTGADTQYF; cdr3_nt: TGTGCCAGCAGCGACGGGACAGGGGCAGATACGCAGTATTTT
d_call: -; j_call: TRBJ1-2; clone_size: -; v_call: TRBV2; cdr3_aa: CASSGGQLRFYGYTF; cdr3_nt: TGTGCCAGCAGTGGAGGACAGTTACGGTTCTATGGCTACACCTTC
d_call: TRBD2; j_call: TRBJ2-1; clone_size: -; v_call: TRBV29-1; cdr3_aa: CSVEGGTSGAYNEQFF; cdr3_nt: TGCAGCGTTGAAGGCGGGACTAGCGGGGCCTACAATGAGCAGTTCTTC
d_call: -; j_call: TRBJ2-7; clone_size: -; v_call: TRBV5-1; cdr3_aa: CASSPDGDYEQYF; cdr3_nt: TGCGCCAGCAGCCCCGACGGGGACTACGAGCAGTACTTC
d_call: TRBD2; j_call: TRBJ2-5; clone_size: -; v_call: TRBV4-3; cdr3_aa: CASSQDGTRGETQYF; cdr3_nt: TGCGCCAGCAGCCAAGACGGGACTAGAGGGGAGACCCAGTACTTC
d_call: -; j_call: TRBJ2-1; clone_size: -; v_call: TRBV30; cdr3_aa: CAWRAYNEQFF; cdr3_nt: TGTGCCTGGCGGGCTTACAATGAGCAGTTCTTC
d_call: TRBD1; j_call: TRBJ2-4; clone_size: -; v_call: TRBV27; cdr3_aa: CASSHRDSKNIQYF; cdr3_nt: TGTGCCAGCAGCCACCGGGACAGTAAAAACATTCAGTACTTC
d_call: -; j_call: TRBJ2-3; clone_size: -; v_call: TRBV27; cdr3_aa: CASSHEGGYRAQYF; cdr3_nt: TGTGCCAGCTCGCATGAGGGCGGCTACCGAGCGCAGTATTTT
d_call: -; j_call: TRBJ1-5; clone_size: -; v_call: TRBV18; cdr3_aa: CASSPGREGLQPQHF; cdr3_nt: TGTGCCAGCTCACCGGGCAGGGAGGGTCTTCAGCCCCAGCATTTT
d_call: TRBD1; j_call: TRBJ2-5; clone_size: -; v_call: TRBV10-3; cdr3_aa: CAISSPDREQETQYF; cdr3_nt: TGTGCCATCAGTTCCCCCGACAGGGAGCAAGAGACCCAGTACTTC
d_call: -; j_call: TRBJ2-4; clone_size: -; v_call: TRBV2; cdr3_aa: CASRGDSQNIQYF; cdr3_nt: TGTGCCAGCAGAGGAGACAGCCAAAACATTCAGTACTTC
d_call: TRBD1; j_call: TRBJ1-2; clone_size: -; v_call: TRBV4-1; cdr3_aa: CASSRDREVYGYTF; cdr3_nt: TGCGCCAGCAGCCGGGACAGGGAGGTCTATGGCTACACCTTC
d_call: TRBD2; j_call: TRBJ2-5; clone_size: -; v_call: TRBV2; cdr3_aa: CASSERVGLAGEVAETQYF; cdr3_nt: TGTGCCAGCAGTGAACGCGTCGGGCTAGCGGGAGAAGTGGCAGAGACCCAGTACTTC
d_call: -; j_call: TRBJ1-1; clone_size: few; v_call: TRBV4-1; cdr3_aa: CASSQVEGGAFF; cdr3_nt: TGCGCCAGCAGCCAAGTAGAGGGGGGAGCTTTCTTT